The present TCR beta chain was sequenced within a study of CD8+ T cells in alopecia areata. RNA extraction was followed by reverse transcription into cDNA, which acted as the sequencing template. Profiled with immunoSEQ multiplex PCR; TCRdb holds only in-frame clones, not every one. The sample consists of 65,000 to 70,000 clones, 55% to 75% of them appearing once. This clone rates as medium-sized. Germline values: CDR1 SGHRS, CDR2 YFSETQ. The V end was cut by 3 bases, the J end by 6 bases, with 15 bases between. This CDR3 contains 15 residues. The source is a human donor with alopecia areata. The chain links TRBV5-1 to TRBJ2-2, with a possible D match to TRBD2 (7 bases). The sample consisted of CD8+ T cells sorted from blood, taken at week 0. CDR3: CASSSGAGEAGELFF. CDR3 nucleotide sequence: TGCGCCAGCAGCTCGGGGGCGGGAGAGGCCGGGGAGCTGTTTTTT.